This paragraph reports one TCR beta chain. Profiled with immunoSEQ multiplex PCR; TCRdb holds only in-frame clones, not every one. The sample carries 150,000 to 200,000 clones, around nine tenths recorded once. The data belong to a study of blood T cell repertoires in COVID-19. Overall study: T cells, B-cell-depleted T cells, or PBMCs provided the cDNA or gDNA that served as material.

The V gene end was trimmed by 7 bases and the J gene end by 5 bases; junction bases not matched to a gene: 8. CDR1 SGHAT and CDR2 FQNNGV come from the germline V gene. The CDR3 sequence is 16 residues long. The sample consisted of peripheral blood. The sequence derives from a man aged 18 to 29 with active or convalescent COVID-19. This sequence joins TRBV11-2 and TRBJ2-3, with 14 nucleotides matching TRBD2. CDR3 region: CASTLGTSGGEDTQYF. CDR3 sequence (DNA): TGTGCCAGCACCCTCGGGACTAGCGGGGGAGAAGATACGCAGTATTTT.